This entry lists 32 T cell receptor beta chains sequenced from one sample in a study of T cells expressing NK-cell markers. TCRdb re-called the 5' RACE reads; every CDR3 protein appears as one record, without DNA. The sample totals some 600,000 distinct CDR3 sequences. Sequencing was done on a sample of blood T cells: a sorted CD56 or NKG2C T cell subset, CD4+ or CD8+ T cells, or bulk PBMC T cells (not recorded which). Every receptor here comes from a man between 18 and 29 years old in good health.

The chain carries TRBV3-1 and TRBJ2-5. Per the germline V gene, CDR1 is LGHDT and CDR2 is YNNKEL (reference sequence). This CDR3 contains 15 residues. CDR3: CASSPPLGLQETQYF.

The chain links TRBV5-6 to TRBJ1-5. The germline gives CDR1 SGHDT, CDR2 YYEEEE. The CDR3 contains 14 residues. The CDR3 is CASSKGRILQPQHF.

The rearrangement uses TRBV7-2 and TRBJ2-1; the TRBD2 assignment by TCRdb is unverifiable without DNA. Looked up from germline, CDR1 is SGHTA and CDR2 is FQGNSA. This CDR3 spans 15 amino acids. This CDR3 is CASSTTSAIRDEQFF.

The V and J genes are TRBV20-1 and TRBJ2-3; without DNA, the TCRdb call of TRBD1 cannot be checked. Per the germline V gene, CDR1 is DFQATT and CDR2 is SNEGSKA (reference sequence). The CDR3 length is 16 residues. The CDR3 is CSAPDGTGSLVDTQYF.

This chain joins TRBV29-1 and TRBJ2-1; TCRdb gives TRBD2 as the D gene, but with no DNA this cannot be confirmed. This CDR3 has 14 amino acids. Per germline, CDR1 SQVTM and CDR2 ANQGSEA. This CDR3 is CSGGPTSGRSEQFF.

The chain is built from TRBV12-3 or TRBV12-4 and TRBJ1-6; the D gene TCRdb calls, TRBD1, cannot be checked with no DNA. The CDR3 totals 15 residues. CDR3 sequence reads: CASRGVGRKNSPLHF.

The chain uses TRBV28 and TRBJ2-1; TCRdb lists TRBD2, though no DNA is available to test this call. The CDR3 length is 15 residues. Germline CDR1 is MDHEN and CDR2 is SYDVKM. CDR3 sequence: CASSLESSGRGEQFF.

This chain connects TRBV6-1 to TRBJ2-3. The germline V gene encodes CDR1 MNHNS and CDR2 SASEGT. CDR3 length: 14 amino acids. CDR3 protein: CASSDRGPTDTQYF.

This chain connects TRBV3-1 to TRBJ2-7. Germline assignment: CDR1 LGHDT and CDR2 YNNKEL (reference sequence). The CDR3 runs 14 residues. This chain's CDR3 is CASSRQISSYEQYF.

This chain uses TRBV12-3 or TRBV12-4 with TRBJ1-5; TCRdb's D gene call, TRBD1, goes unchecked for lack of DNA. This CDR3 is built from 15 residues. The CDR3 sequence: CASRNRGSGNQPQHF.

The V and J genes are TRBV11-2 and TRBJ2-3; with no DNA, the TCRdb D assignment of TRBD2 cannot be verified. From germline, CDR1 is SGHAT and CDR2 FQNNGV. The CDR3 contains 16 residues. The CDR3 protein is CASSLGGLAIPDTQYF.

The chain employs TRBV7-3 and TRBJ2-2; TCRdb selects TRBD1, and the lack of DNA leaves this call unchecked. This CDR3 has 16 amino acids. Germline V gene data show CDR1 as SGHTA and CDR2 as FQGTGA. The CDR3 region is CASSSHVTDPTGELFF. Looking up the rest from reference TRBV7-3 and TRBJ2-2 gives the full variable domain: GAGVSQTPSNKVTEKGKYVELRCDPISGHTALYWYRQSLGQGPEFLIYFQGTGAADDSGLPNDRFFAVRPEGSVSTLKIQRTERGDSAVYLCASSSHVTDPTGELFFGEGSRLTVL.

The rearrangement joins TRBV7-2 to TRBJ1-2; no DNA is available, so the TRBD1 call from TCRdb remains unchecked. CDR1 and CDR2 (germline): SGHTA, FQGNSA. The CDR3 is 15 amino acids. The CDR3 sequence: CASSLMGTGALGYTF.

The V call is TRBV5-1, the J call TRBJ1-1. CDR1 SGHRS and CDR2 YFSETQ come from the germline V gene. The CDR3 covers 15 residues. CDR3 protein: CASSLLGPSNTEAFF.

The chain is built from TRBV6-2 or TRBV6-3 and TRBJ2-7; TCRdb reports TRBD1, a call that lacks DNA to check it against. Germline-derived CDR1 and CDR2 are MNHEY and SVGEGT. This CDR3 has 15 residues. This chain's CDR3 is CASSYFVPGVYEQYF.

J is TRBJ2-1 and V is TRBV12-3 or TRBV12-4; the D gene TCRdb calls, TRBD1, cannot be checked with no DNA. The CDR3 runs to 17 residues. The CDR3 sequence: CASSMGVTGGSYNEQFF.

The chain joins TRBV20-1 to TRBJ2-3; without DNA, the TCRdb call of TRBD2 cannot be checked. The CDR3 is made up of 16 amino acids. Germline V lookup: CDR1 DFQATT, CDR2 SNEGSKA (reference sequence). CDR3 protein: CSARSKSGTSTDTQYF.

CDR3 region: CASSQLWGGRVVETQYF. This rearrangement joins TRBV3-1 to TRBJ2-5; there is no DNA to check the TCRdb D call of TRBD1. The CDR3 sequence is 17 residues long. CDR1 LGHDT and CDR2 YNNKEL come from the germline V gene (reference sequence).

This rearrangement joins TRBV12-3 or TRBV12-4 to TRBJ2-7; TCRdb reports TRBD1, a call that lacks DNA to check it against. The CDR3 is made up of 14 amino acids. The CDR3 loop reads CASERDRGFNEQYF.

The chain combines TRBV10-3 with TRBJ2-2. This CDR3 contains 12 residues. CDR1 and CDR2 (germline): ENHRY, SYGVKD. The CDR3 protein is CATHHGSGELFF.

CDR3 sequence: CSAPGQGHTEAFF. The chain is built from TRBV29-1 and TRBJ1-1; lacking DNA, the TRBD1 call made by TCRdb goes unchecked. The CDR3 contains 13 residues. Germline-derived CDR1 and CDR2 are SQVTM and ANQGSEA.

The rearrangement uses TRBV25-1 and TRBJ2-2. The CDR3 runs 16 residues. From germline, CDR1 is MGHDK and CDR2 SYGVNS. CDR3 amino acids: CASSDFVVGNTGELFF.

This chain uses TRBV29-1 with TRBJ1-1; TCRdb gives TRBD1 as the D gene, but with no DNA this cannot be confirmed. CDR1 is SQVTM and CDR2 is ANQGSEA in the germline V gene. The CDR3 has 16 residues. Here the CDR3 reads CSVDYQGTWMNTEAFF.

The rearrangement links TRBV12-3 or TRBV12-4 to TRBJ2-3; with no DNA, the TCRdb D assignment of TRBD1 cannot be verified. The CDR3 totals 16 residues. The CDR3 sequence is CASSAPLEWGHPTQYF.

The chain uses TRBV12-3 or TRBV12-4 and TRBJ2-4; there is no DNA to check the TCRdb D call of TRBD1. The CDR3 runs 16 residues. This CDR3 reads CASSLESGTMGNIQYF.

The CDR3 loop reads CASSHPPGLAKNIQYF. The rearrangement joins TRBV3-1 to TRBJ2-4; TCRdb selects TRBD1, and the lack of DNA leaves this call unchecked. The CDR3 runs 16 residues. The V gene's germline CDR1 is LGHDT and CDR2 YNNKEL (reference sequence).

The chain is built from TRBV3-1 and TRBJ2-2; absent DNA, TCRdb's TRBD2 call cannot be checked. This CDR3 is built from 17 residues. Germline values: CDR1 LGHDT, CDR2 YNNKEL (reference sequence). The CDR3 sequence is CASSLARLAENTGELFF.

This chain links TRBV5-6 with TRBJ2-1; TCRdb's D gene call, TRBD2, goes unchecked for lack of DNA. The CDR3 loop spans 14 amino acids. CDR1 and CDR2 from the germline V gene are SGHDT and YYEEEE. The CDR3 sequence: CASSFSGSLNEQFF.

The rearrangement uses TRBV29-1 and TRBJ2-3; the D gene TCRdb calls, TRBD2, cannot be checked with no DNA. The CDR3 runs 14 residues. Germline CDR1 and CDR2: SQVTM and ANQGSEA. CDR3 residues: CSVQPLAGVDTQYF.

The chain couples TRBV7-8 to TRBJ2-5; TCRdb returns TRBD2, unconfirmable since there is no DNA. Germline CDR1 is SGHVS and CDR2 is FQNEAQ. CDR3 size: 19 residues. The CDR3 loop reads CASSLVTMGLRGIGETQYF.

The V and J genes are TRBV7-8 and TRBJ2-1; TCRdb's D gene call, TRBD1, goes unchecked for lack of DNA. In germline, CDR1 is SGHVS, CDR2 FQNEAQ. This CDR3 is built from 13 residues. This chain's CDR3 is CASSPTAGNEQFF.

The chain combines TRBV12-3 or TRBV12-4 with TRBJ2-3; TCRdb's D call of TRBD1 is untestable without DNA. The CDR3 consists of 14 residues. CDR3 sequence: CASSRDSPTDTQYF.